Listed below are T cell receptor beta chains from one sample, sequenced in a study of radiotherapy plus CTLA-4 blockade in lung cancer. Sequencing was performed with immunoSEQ multiplex PCR; in TCRdb, only in-frame clones are kept and a portion is missing. The sample carries 28,000 or so clones, around 73% recorded once. Sequenced here: peripheral blood, sampled from a patient treated with radiotherapy plus ipilimumab. The source of these receptors is a human donor with non-small cell lung cancer who had stable disease on radiotherapy plus ipilimumab. Both conserved end residues are part of each CDR3. Each record gives: CDR3 protein, CDR3 DNA, clone size, D gene, J gene, V gene. D genes are given only for firm matches. Only part of the rows carry a size: once, few, many, or a class if the clone is expanded.

CASSFGGGAGSYNEQFF TGTGCCAGCAGCTTCGGCGGGGGGGCCGGATCCTACAATGAGCAGTTCTTC - TRBD2 TRBJ2-1 TRBV7-6
CASSERYRVNQPQHF TGTGCCAGCAGTGAGAGGTACAGGGTAAATCAGCCCCAGCATTTT - - TRBJ1-5 TRBV6-6
CASSRRGEEQYF TGCGCCAGCAGCCGGCGCGGCGAGGAGCAGTACTTC - - TRBJ2-7 TRBV5-1
CASSHKGQGVTEAFF TGTGCCAGCAGCCACAAAGGACAGGGTGTGACTGAAGCTTTCTTT once TRBD1 TRBJ1-1 TRBV5-4
CASSIGQEETQYF TGTGCCAGTAGTATTGGGCAGGAAGAGACCCAGTACTTC few - TRBJ2-5 TRBV19
CASSSGGFTGGYTF TGTGCCAGCAGTTCCGGGGGCTTCACAGGGGGCTACACCTTC few - TRBJ1-2 TRBV6-6
CASSRQGMSNQPQHF TGTGCCAGCAGCCGACAAGGAATGAGCAATCAGCCCCAGCATTTT - - TRBJ1-5 TRBV7-2
CASSPRVGGGYTF TGTGCCAGCAGCCCCCGGGTAGGCGGGGGCTACACCTTC - - TRBJ1-2 TRBV14
CASSEMGPPGNTIYF TGTGCCAGCAGTGAAATGGGACCCCCCGGAAACACCATATATTTT - - TRBJ1-3 TRBV2
CASTLRTGQSPLHF TGTGCCAGCACCCTTAGGACAGGGCAATCACCCCTCCACTTT few TRBD1 TRBJ1-6 TRBV7-6
CASSPGTALYEQYF TGTGCCAGCAGCCCCGGGACAGCCCTCTACGAGCAGTACTTC few TRBD1 TRBJ2-7 TRBV6-5
CASSEEGPNTGELFF TGTGCCAGCAGTGAAGAGGGCCCGAACACCGGGGAGCTGTTTTTT - - TRBJ2-2 TRBV6-4
CASRTDEKLFF TGTGCCAGTCGGACGGATGAAAAACTGTTTTTT - - TRBJ1-4 TRBV19
CASSSLVRGQVNYGYTF TGTGCCAGCAGCTCCCTGGTGAGGGGACAAGTTAACTATGGCTACACCTTC - - TRBJ1-2 TRBV7-8
CASSPPGANYGYTF TGTGCCAGCAGCCCGCCCGGGGCCAACTATGGCTACACCTTC - - TRBJ1-2 TRBV7-9
CASSYSGSGQPQHF TGTGCCAGCAGTTACTCGGGCTCCGGTCAGCCCCAGCATTTT - - TRBJ1-5 TRBV6-5
CASSLVRGAGTGELFF TGCGCCAGCAGCTTGGTACGGGGCGCCGGTACCGGGGAGCTGTTTTTT - - TRBJ2-2 TRBV5-1
CSVEGGDSSSYTF TGCAGCGTTGAGGGAGGGGATTCCTCTAGCTACACCTTC - - TRBJ1-2 TRBV29-1
CASSLEAGAGTQYF TGTGCCAGCAGCTTGGAGGCAGGTGCCGGGACCCAGTACTTC few - TRBJ2-5 TRBV5-6
CASSVVGSSGELFF TGTGCCAGCAGCGTAGTGGGGTCGTCCGGGGAGCTGTTTTTT few - TRBJ2-2 TRBV9
CASRVAGGSSTEAFF TGCGCCAGCAGGGTGGCAGGGGGCTCGAGCACTGAAGCTTTCTTT - TRBD1 TRBJ1-1 TRBV10-2
CAWSVMVAGGPETQYF TGTGCCTGGAGTGTAATGGTAGCGGGGGGGCCAGAGACCCAGTACTTC - TRBD2 TRBJ2-5 TRBV30
CASSLYGQGVQGYTF TGTGCCAGCAGTTTATACGGACAGGGGGTGCAGGGCTACACCTTC - TRBD1 TRBJ1-2 TRBV27
CASKPGQANYGYTF TGTGCCAGCAAACCCGGGCAGGCGAACTATGGCTACACCTTC - - TRBJ1-2 TRBV6-5
CASTSGTSFNQPQHF TGTGCCAGTACGTCTGGCACTAGTTTCAATCAGCCCCAGCATTTT - - TRBJ1-5 TRBV19
CASSFGGQQAFF TGTGCCAGCAGTTTCGGGGGTCAGCAAGCTTTCTTT - - TRBJ1-1 TRBV6-1
CAGGQGRANNSPLHF TGTGCCGGGGGACAGGGGAGGGCCAATAATTCACCCCTCCACTTT - TRBD1 TRBJ1-6 TRBV6-1
CSALPGTGHGQQFF TGCAGCGCCTTACCCGGGACAGGGCACGGGCAGCAGTTCTTC - TRBD1 TRBJ2-1 TRBV29-1
CATYSGLKAPYEQFF TGCGCCACCTACAGCGGGTTGAAAGCGCCTTATGAGCAGTTCTTC - - TRBJ2-1 TRBV5-1
CASSILRSRGEGYTF TGTGCCAGTAGTATCCTTCGATCCAGGGGCGAAGGCTACACCTTC - - TRBJ1-2 TRBV19
CASSEAYQMNTEAFF TGTGCCAGCAGTGAGGCCTACCAGATGAACACTGAAGCTTTCTTT few - TRBJ1-1 TRBV6-1
CASSESRNSPLHF TGCGCCAGCAGTGAGTCGCGGAATTCACCCCTCCACTTT - - TRBJ1-6 TRBV10-1
CASSSPGQGGNQPQHF TGTGCCAGCAGTTCGCCGGGACAGGGGGGCAATCAGCCCCAGCATTTT - TRBD1 TRBJ1-5 TRBV28
CASSLGGLVSTDTQYF TGTGCCAGCAGCTTAGGGGGGCTGGTGAGCACAGATACGCAGTATTTT - - TRBJ2-3 TRBV13
CASSSGPGTGKVRSPLHF TGTGCCAGCAGCTCGGGTCCCGGGACAGGGAAAGTACGGTCACCCCTCCACTTT - TRBD1 TRBJ1-6 TRBV7-9
CASSLGRSAQETQYF TGTGCCAGCAGCTTAGGCCGGTCAGCTCAAGAGACCCAGTACTTC - - TRBJ2-5 TRBV13
CASSLARQALNYGYTF TGTGCCAGCAGCTTAGCCCGACAGGCCTTGAACTATGGCTACACCTTC - - TRBJ1-2 TRBV7-2
CASSGDGGNSPLHF TGTGCCAGCAGTGGGGACGGAGGGAATTCACCCCTCCACTTT - - TRBJ1-6 TRBV6-6
CASSHRFGTGNEKLFF TGTGCCAGCAGCCACCGTTTTGGGACAGGGAATGAAAAACTGTTTTTT few TRBD1 TRBJ1-4 TRBV7-2
CASSIGAFNSPPHF TGTGCCAGTAGTATCGGCGCCTTCAATTCACCCCCCCACTTT once - TRBJ1-6 TRBV19
CASSPGAGQPQHF TGTGCCAGCAGTCCTGGGGCGGGTCAGCCCCAGCATTTT few - TRBJ1-5 TRBV27